This T cell receptor (beta chain) came from a study of blood T cell repertoires in COVID-19. Study as a whole: Sites across the United States, Italy and Spain contributed samples from acute and convalescent COVID-19. In each case, the material was cDNA or gDNA derived from T cells, B-cell-depleted T cells, or PBMCs.

In the study's own analysis: Quantification of nucleated cells was approximated via reference gene primer amplification. The repertoire was sequenced with immunoSEQ multiplex PCR; TCRdb's copy has only in-frame clones and lacks some. V, J and clone size reflect that table, while D and trimming were determined from the DNA. The data hold roughly 140,000 clones, with under 85% observed a single time. CDR1 SGHTA and CDR2 FQGTGA come from the germline V gene. Between the trimmed V and J ends, which lost 1 base and 0 bases, there was a span of 9 bases. The CDR3 has 16 residues. This clone occurred a few times.

The chain recombines TRBV7-3 with TRBJ2-2; D unclear. The source material was peripheral blood. The clonotype was recovered from a man aged 45-60 years with active or convalescent COVID-19. DNA for the CDR3: TGTGCCAGCAGCTTAAGACGCGGTACGAACACCGGGGAGCTGTTTTTT. It encodes CASSLRRGTNTGELFF.